The source of this T cell receptor beta chain is a study of T cell repertoires in cytomegalovirus infection. Points from the study as a whole: Dominating the ex vivo response were TCR beta clonotypes that were CMV-specific and HLA-C-restricted.

TCRdb itself ran the reads through MiXCR, one entry per CDR3 protein. Of about 400,000 distinct CDR3 sequences in the sample, roughly 20% were seen once. In germline, CDR1 is SGHVS, CDR2 FNYEAQ. Trimming left V 1 base short and J 2 bases short, with 13 bases between. The CDR3 runs 16 residues. Points on this clonotype: The antigen is undetermined.

The origin of this receptor is a human donor in good health (CMV status not recorded). Some clones in this sample may be carry-over from other donors' samples. This chain joins TRBV7-6 and TRBJ2-3; weak D call: TRBD2 (7 bases). The sequenced sample was PBMCs. DNA for the CDR3: TGTGCCAGCAGCTTAGGTTCGGGGGGCTACACAGATACGCAGTATTTT. Residues: CASSLGSGGYTDTQYF. Together with reference TRBV7-6 and TRBJ2-3, the CDR3 gives the full variable domain: GAGVSQSPRYKVTKRGQDVALRCDPISGHVSLYWYRQALGQGPEFLTYFNYEAQQDKSGLPNDRFSAERPEGSISTLTIQRTEQRDSAMYRCASSLGSGGYTDTQYFGPGTRLTVL.